The 14 T cell receptor beta chains below were found in one sample sequenced in a study of T cells in Graves' hyperthyroidism and ophthalmopathy (dated by TCRdb to about 2019). Library construction relied on multiplex PCR. The data were produced on an Illumina HiSeq 2000. TCR beta CDR3 regions were amplified from RNA transcripts. The TCR CDR3 was subjected to a first round of RT-PCR using the HTBI primer set and the Qiagen OneStep RT-PCR kit. TCRdb reanalyzed the raw reads on its own, using fastp at Q25 for trimming and MiXCR for clone calling, and kept in-frame beta chains. Each record represents a unique CDR3 protein, reported with the most common genes and DNA among its rows. The sample table lists hundreds of thousands of distinct CDR3 sequences, about 16% of them with a count of one. About 29% of the sample rests with the top ten. Material for sequencing was blood. The receptors originated from a woman aged 18-30 years with Graves' ophthalmopathy.

This clonotype was recorded many times. The chain joins TRBV20-1 to TRBJ2-7, with a possible D match to TRBD2 (6 bases). Trimming pared 0 bases from V and 4 bases from J, leaving 10 bases between. The CDR3 sequence is 13 residues long. CDR1 DFQATT and CDR2 SNEGSKA come from the germline V gene (reference sequence). The CDR3 sequence: CSARDLGTYEQYF. CDR3 in DNA: TGCAGTGCTAGAGATTTAGGGACTTACGAGCAGTACTTC.

This clonotype was seen at least ten times. The CDR3 region is CSASPFPDRVYGYTF. The DNA of the CDR3 is TGCAGTGCTAGCCCCTTTCCGGACAGGGTTTACGGCTACACCTTC. This chain connects TRBV20-1 to TRBJ1-2; TRBD1 aligns across 8 bases. Germline CDR1 DFQATT, CDR2 SNEGSKA (reference sequence). The length of the CDR3 is 15 residues. V shed 3 bases, J shed 8 bases, and the junction held 14 bases outside the gene matches.

This clonotype was counted many times. This chain uses TRBV9 with TRBJ2-1; a weak D match, TRBD2 (6 bases). The CDR3 length is 15 residues. The ends were cut back, 0 bases at V and 1 base at J, with 8 bases in the middle. CDR1 is SGDLS, CDR2 YYNGEE, per germline. Here the CDR3 reads CASSVAGRSYNEQFF. The CDR3 bases are TGTGCCAGCAGCGTAGCGGGGAGGTCCTACAATGAGCAGTTCTTC.

This clonotype was seen ten or more times. The chain recombines TRBV5-1 with TRBJ1-1; no definite D call. Germline assignment: CDR1 SGHRS and CDR2 YFSETQ. The CDR3 sequence is 13 residues long. Trimming removed 1 base at V and 1 base at J, with 5 bases between. The DNA of the CDR3 is TGCGCCAGCAGCTTGTTGTCGAACACTGAAGCTTTCTTT. Translating it yields CASSLLSNTEAFF. The full variable domain, completed using reference TRBV5-1 and TRBJ1-1, is KAGVTQTPRYLIKTRGQQVTLSCSPISGHRSVSWYQQTPGQGLQFLFEYFSETQRNKGNFPGRFSGRQFSNSRSEMNVSTLELGDSALYLCASSLLSNTEAFFGQGTRLTVV.

Many counts were recorded for this clonotype. This chain uses TRBV7-9 with TRBJ2-7, with D perhaps assigned TRBD1 or TRBD2 (5 bases each). Germline V gene data show CDR1 as SEHNR and CDR2 as FQNEAQ (reference sequence). Trimming took 5 bases from V and 0 from J, leaving 17 bases between them. The CDR3 length is 16 residues. Here the CDR3 reads CASSPTRGVLSYEQYF. The CDR3 DNA follows: TGTGCCAGCAGCCCCACTAGGGGTGTCCTCTCCTACGAGCAGTACTTC. Drawing the rest from reference TRBV7-9 and TRBJ2-7, the complete variable domain is DTGVSQNPRHKITKRGQNVTFRCDPISEHNRLYWYRQTLGQGPEFLTYFQNEAQLEKSRLLSDRFSAERPKGSFSTLEIQRTEQGDSAMYLCASSPTRGVLSYEQYFGPGTRLTVT.

This clonotype was counted ten times or more. This chain connects TRBV10-1 to TRBJ2-1; a weak D match, TRBD2 (5 bases). With 10 bases removed from V and 2 bases from J, the gap between germline ends came to 18 bases. The germline gives CDR1 WNHNN, CDR2 SYGVQD (reference sequence). The CDR3 consists of 15 residues. The CDR3 bases are TGCGCCACTTCGAGCGGAGCGGAGCCCTACAATGAGCAGTTCTTC. This gives the protein CATSSGAEPYNEQFF.

This clonotype was detected many times. The chain combines TRBV5-6 with TRBJ2-3, with a tentative D call TRBD2 (5 bases). Trimming cost V 1 base and J 6 bases, with 9 bases left between them. This CDR3 is built from 13 residues. In germline, CDR1 is SGHDT, CDR2 YYEEEE. CDR3 nucleotide sequence: TGTGCCAGCAGCTTGCGGGATTCTGATACGCAGTATTTT. The encoded protein is CASSLRDSDTQYF.

This clonotype was detected only a few times. DNA of the CDR3: TGTGCCAGCAGGAGAGCCGGGACAGGGGGAAGTCGGCAGCCCCAGCATTTT. This codes for CASRRAGTGGSRQPQHF. The chain carries TRBV6-1 and TRBJ1-5, with 11 positions matching TRBD1. The CDR3 is made up of 17 amino acids. CDR1 and CDR2 from the germline V gene are MNHNS and SASEGT. V shed 6 bases and J 7 bases; nucleotides not matched to a gene: 14.

At least ten counts were recorded for this clonotype. The rearrangement uses TRBV29-1 and TRBJ1-2; 8 positions agree with TRBD1. The CDR3 consists of 11 residues. Germline values: CDR1 SQVTM, CDR2 ANQGSEA. J gave up 3 bases and V 7 bases, and 1 base lay outside the gene matches. CDR3 protein: CSAGQDYGYTF. Here the CDR3 DNA reads TGCAGCGCGGGACAGGACTATGGCTACACCTTC. The full variable domain, rest sourced from reference TRBV29-1 and TRBJ1-2, is SAVISQKPSRDICQRGTSLTIQCQVDSQVTMMFWYRQQPGQSLTLIATANQGSEATYESGFVIDKFPISRPNLTFSTLTVSNMSPEDSSIYLCSAGQDYGYTFGSGTRLTVV.

There are many counts of this clonotype. The chain is built from TRBV20-1 and TRBJ2-1; D is unclear. Per the germline V gene, CDR1 is DFQATT and CDR2 is SNEGSKA (reference sequence). The CDR3 is 11 residues long. V was cut by 5 bases and J by 2 bases, with 4 bases left in between. The CDR3 coding sequence is TGCAGTGCTCCCGCCTACAATGAGCAGTTCTTC. Translated: CSAPAYNEQFF.

This clonotype was detected ten times or more. This chain joins TRBV10-3 and TRBJ2-3, with 8 bases aligning to TRBD2. V lost 0 bases and J lost 1; bases outside the gene matches: 3. The germline gives CDR1 ENHRY, CDR2 SYGVKD. This CDR3 is built from 16 residues. The CDR3 DNA sequence: TGTGCCATCAGTGAGTCGGCACTAGCGGGCACAGATACGCAGTATTTT. Translating it yields CAISESALAGTDTQYF.

Many counts were recorded for this clonotype. The V and J genes are TRBV12-3 or TRBV12-4 and TRBJ1-2; the D gene is possibly TRBD1 (6 bases). This CDR3 comprises 14 residues. V dropped 2 bases and J dropped 8 bases, with 15 bases sitting between them. The CDR3 nucleotides read TGTGCCAGCAGTTTAAAAAGGACAGTGGGGGGCTACACCTTC. Amino acid sequence: CASSLKRTVGGYTF.

This clonotype showed up many times. The chain recombines TRBV18 with TRBJ2-7; D unresolved. The CDR3 runs to 12 residues. CDR1 is KGHSH and CDR2 is LQKENI in the germline V gene. The V gene lost 6 bases and the J gene lost 0 bases, with 6 bases spanning the gap. CDR3 protein: CASSLLSYEQYF. CDR3 in DNA: TGTGCCAGCTCCCTGCTCTCCTACGAGCAGTACTTC.

This clonotype has a count of ten or more. The rearrangement uses TRBV7-2 and TRBJ1-5; 10 nucleotides line up with TRBD1. Germline CDR1 is SGHTA and CDR2 is FQGNSA. This CDR3 has 17 residues. With 1 base clipped from V and 0 bases from J, the junction kept 3 bases outside the gene matches. The CDR3 is CASSLVGTGVSNQPQHF. The CDR3 DNA reads TGTGCCAGCAGCTTAGTCGGGACAGGGGTTAGCAATCAGCCCCAGCATTTT. Using reference TRBV7-2 and TRBJ1-5 for the parts outside the CDR3, the full variable domain is GAGVSQSPSNKVTEKGKDVELRCDPISGHTALYWYRQSLGQGLEFLIYFQGNSAPDKSGLPSDRFSAERTGGSVSTLTIQRTQQEDSAVYLCASSLVGTGVSNQPQHFGDGTRLSIL.